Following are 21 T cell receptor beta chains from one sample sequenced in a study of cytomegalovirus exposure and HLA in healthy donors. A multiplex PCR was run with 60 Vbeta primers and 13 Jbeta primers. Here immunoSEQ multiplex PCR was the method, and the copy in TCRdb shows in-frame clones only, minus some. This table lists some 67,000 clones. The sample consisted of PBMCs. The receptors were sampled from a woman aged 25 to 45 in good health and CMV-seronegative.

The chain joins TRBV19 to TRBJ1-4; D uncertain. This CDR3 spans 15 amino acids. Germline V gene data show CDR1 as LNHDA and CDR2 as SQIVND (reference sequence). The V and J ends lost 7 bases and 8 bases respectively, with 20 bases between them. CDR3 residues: CASTPSGAIREKLFF. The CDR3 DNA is TGTGCCAGTACTCCCTCGGGAGCCATCAGGGAAAAACTGTTTTTT.

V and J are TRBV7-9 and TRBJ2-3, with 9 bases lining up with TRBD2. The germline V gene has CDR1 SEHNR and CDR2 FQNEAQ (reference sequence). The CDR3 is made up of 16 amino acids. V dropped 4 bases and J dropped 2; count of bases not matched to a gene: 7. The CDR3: CASSSAAGGPTDTQYF. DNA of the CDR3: TGTGCCAGCAGCTCCGCCGCGGGGGGGCCCACAGATACGCAGTATTTT.

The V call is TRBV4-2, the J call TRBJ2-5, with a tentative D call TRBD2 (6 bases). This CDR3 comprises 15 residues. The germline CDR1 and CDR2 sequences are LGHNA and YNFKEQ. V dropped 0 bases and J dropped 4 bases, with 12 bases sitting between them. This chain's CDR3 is CASSQDRDGGETQYF. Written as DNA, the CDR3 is TGTGCCAGCAGCCAAGACAGGGACGGGGGAGAGACCCAGTACTTC.

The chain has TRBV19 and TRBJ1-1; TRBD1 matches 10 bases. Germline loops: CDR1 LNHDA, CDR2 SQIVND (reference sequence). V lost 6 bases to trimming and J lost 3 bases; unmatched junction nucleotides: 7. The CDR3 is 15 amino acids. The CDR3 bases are TGTGCCAGTAGAAACCGGACAGGGGGGGACACTGAAGCTTTCTTT. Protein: CASRNRTGGDTEAFF. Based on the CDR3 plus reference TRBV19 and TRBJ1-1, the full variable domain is DGGITQSPKYLFRKEGQNVTLSCEQNLNHDAMYWYRQDPGQGLRLIYYSQIVNDFQKGDIAEGYSVSREKKESFPLTVTSAQKNPTAFYLCASRNRTGGDTEAFFGQGTRLTVV.

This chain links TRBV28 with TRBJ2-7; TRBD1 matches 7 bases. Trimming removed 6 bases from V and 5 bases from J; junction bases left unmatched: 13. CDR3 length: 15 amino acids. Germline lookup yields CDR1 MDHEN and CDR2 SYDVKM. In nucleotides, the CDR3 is TGTGCCAGCAGCTCCCCCGGGACAGCTCTCCACGAGCAGTACTTC. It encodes CASSSPGTALHEQYF. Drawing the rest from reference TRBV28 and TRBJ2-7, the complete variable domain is DVKVTQSSRYLVKRTGEKVFLECVQDMDHENMFWYRQDPGLGLRLIYFSYDVKMKEKGDIPEGYSVSREKKERFSLILESASTNQTSMYLCASSSPGTALHEQYFGPGTRLTVT.

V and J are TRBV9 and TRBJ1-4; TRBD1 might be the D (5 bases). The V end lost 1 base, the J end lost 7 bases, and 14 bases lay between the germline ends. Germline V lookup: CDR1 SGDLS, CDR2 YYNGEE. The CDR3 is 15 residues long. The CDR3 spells CASSVRGSPLEKLFF. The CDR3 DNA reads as TGTGCCAGCAGCGTACGGGGGAGCCCTCTTGAAAAACTGTTTTTT.

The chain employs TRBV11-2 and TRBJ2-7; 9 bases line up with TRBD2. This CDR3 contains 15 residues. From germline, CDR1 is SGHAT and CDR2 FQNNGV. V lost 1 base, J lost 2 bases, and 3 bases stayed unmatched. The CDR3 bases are TGTGCCAGCAGCTTAGGGTCTAGCGGGACCTACGAGCAGTACTTC. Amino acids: CASSLGSSGTYEQYF.

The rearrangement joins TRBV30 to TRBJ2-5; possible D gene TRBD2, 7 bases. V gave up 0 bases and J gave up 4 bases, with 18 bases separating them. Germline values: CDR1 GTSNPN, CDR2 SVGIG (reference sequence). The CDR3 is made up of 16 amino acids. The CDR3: CAWSVLIYGGRETQYF. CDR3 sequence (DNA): TGTGCCTGGAGTGTACTAATCTACGGGGGGCGAGAGACCCAGTACTTC.

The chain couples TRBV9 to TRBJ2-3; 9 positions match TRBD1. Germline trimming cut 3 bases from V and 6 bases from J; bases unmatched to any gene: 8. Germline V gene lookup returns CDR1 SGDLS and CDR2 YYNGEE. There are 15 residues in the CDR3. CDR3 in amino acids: CASSAVQGARDTQYF. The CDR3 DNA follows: TGTGCCAGCAGCGCCGTACAGGGGGCGAGGGATACGCAGTATTTT. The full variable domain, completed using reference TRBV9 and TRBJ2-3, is DSGVTQTPKHLITATGQRVTLRCSPRSGDLSVYWYQQSLDQGLQFLIQYYNGEERAKGNILERFSAQQFPDLHSELNLSSLELGDSALYFCASSAVQGARDTQYFGPGTRLTVL.

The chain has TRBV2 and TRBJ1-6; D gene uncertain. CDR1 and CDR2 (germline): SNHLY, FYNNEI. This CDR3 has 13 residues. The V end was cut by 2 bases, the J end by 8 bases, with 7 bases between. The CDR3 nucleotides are TGTGCCAGCAGTGAATTCCCGTATTCACCCCTCCACTTT. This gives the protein CASSEFPYSPLHF.

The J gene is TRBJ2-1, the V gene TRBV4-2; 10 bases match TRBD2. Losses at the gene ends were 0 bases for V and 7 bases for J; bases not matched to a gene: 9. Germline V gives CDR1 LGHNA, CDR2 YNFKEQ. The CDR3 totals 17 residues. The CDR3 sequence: CASSQDSSGRLRNEQFF. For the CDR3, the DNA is TGTGCCAGCAGCCAAGATAGTAGCGGGAGGCTTCGGAATGAGCAGTTCTTC.

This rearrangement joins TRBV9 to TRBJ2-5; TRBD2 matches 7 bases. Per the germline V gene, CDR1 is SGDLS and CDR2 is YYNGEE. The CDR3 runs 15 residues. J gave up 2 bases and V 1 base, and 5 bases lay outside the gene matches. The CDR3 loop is CASSVYGGTQETQYF. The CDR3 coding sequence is TGTGCCAGCAGCGTATACGGGGGGACTCAAGAGACCCAGTACTTC.

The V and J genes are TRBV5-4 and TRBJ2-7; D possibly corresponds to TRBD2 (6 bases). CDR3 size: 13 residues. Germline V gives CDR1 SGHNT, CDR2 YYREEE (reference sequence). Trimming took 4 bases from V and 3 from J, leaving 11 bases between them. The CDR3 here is CASSGRENYEQYF. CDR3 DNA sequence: TGTGCCAGCAGCGGTCGGGAGAACTACGAGCAGTACTTC.

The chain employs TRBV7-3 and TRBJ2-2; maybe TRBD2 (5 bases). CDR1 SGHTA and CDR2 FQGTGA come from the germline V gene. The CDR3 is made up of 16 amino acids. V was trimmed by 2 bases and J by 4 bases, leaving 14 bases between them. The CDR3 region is CASSLGGLASTGELFF. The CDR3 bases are TGTGCCAGCAGCTTAGGTGGGCTAGCATCCACCGGGGAGCTGTTTTTT.

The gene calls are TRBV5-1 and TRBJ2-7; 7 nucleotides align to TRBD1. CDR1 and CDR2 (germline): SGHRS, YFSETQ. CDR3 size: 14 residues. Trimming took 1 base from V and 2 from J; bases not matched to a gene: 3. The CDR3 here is CASSLWQGAYEQYF. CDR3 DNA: TGCGCCAGCAGCTTGTGGCAGGGGGCCTACGAGCAGTACTTC.

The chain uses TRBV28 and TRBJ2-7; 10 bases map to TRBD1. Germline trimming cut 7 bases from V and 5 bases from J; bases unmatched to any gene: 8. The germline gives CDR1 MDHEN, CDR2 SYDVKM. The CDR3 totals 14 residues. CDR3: CASTGTGVTHEQYF. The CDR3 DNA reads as TGTGCCAGCACCGGGACAGGGGTTACCCACGAGCAGTACTTC.

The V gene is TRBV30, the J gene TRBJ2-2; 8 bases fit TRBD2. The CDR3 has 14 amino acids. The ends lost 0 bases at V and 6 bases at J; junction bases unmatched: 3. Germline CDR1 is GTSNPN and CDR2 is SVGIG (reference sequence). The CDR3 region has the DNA TGTGCCTGGAGTGTATTAGCGGGATCCGGGGAGCTGTTTTTT. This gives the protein CAWSVLAGSGELFF. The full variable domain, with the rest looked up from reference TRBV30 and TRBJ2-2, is SQTIHQWPATLVQPVGSPLSLECTVEGTSNPNLYWYRQAAGRGLQLLFYSVGIGQISSEVPQNLSASRPQDRQFILSSKKLLLSDSGFYLCAWSVLAGSGELFFGEGSRLTVL.

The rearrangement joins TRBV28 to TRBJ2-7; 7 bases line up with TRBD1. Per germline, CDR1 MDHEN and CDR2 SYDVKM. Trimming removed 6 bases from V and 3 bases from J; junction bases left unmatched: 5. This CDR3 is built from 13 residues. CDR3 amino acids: CASSEYRGYEQYF. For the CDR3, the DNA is TGTGCCAGCAGCGAATACAGGGGCTACGAGCAGTACTTC.

The CDR3 DNA reads TGTGCCAGCTCAGGGCCGTCCTCCTACAATGAGCAGTTCTTC. Translating gives CASSGPSSYNEQFF. This chain joins TRBV18 and TRBJ2-1; D gene uncertain. CDR3 length: 14 residues. The ends were cut back, 5 bases at V and 0 bases at J, with 8 bases in the middle. Germline V gene sequence: CDR1 KGHSH, CDR2 LQKENI.

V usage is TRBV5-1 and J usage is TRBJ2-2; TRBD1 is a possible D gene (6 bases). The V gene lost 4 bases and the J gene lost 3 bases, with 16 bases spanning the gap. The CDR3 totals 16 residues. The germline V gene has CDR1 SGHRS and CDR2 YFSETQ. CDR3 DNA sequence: TGCGCCAGCAGCCCGATGATGCAGGGGTACACCGGGGAGCTGTTTTTT. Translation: CASSPMMQGYTGELFF.

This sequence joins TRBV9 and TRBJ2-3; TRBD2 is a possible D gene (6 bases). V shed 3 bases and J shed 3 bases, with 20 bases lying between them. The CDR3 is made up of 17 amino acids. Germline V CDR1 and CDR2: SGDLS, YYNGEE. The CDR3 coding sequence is TGTGCCAGCAGCGGGGGAGAGTGGGGGGAGATAACAGATACGCAGTATTTT. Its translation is CASSGGEWGEITDTQYF.